This T cell receptor (beta chain) comes out of a study of blood T cell repertoires in COVID-19 (dated by TCRdb to about 2020). About the study as a whole: Collaborator samples came from the United States, Italy and Spain and covered acute and convalescent phases of COVID-19. The prospective study material was composed of cDNA or gDNA derived from T cells, B-cell-depleted T cells, or PBMCs. The dataset comprised deeply sampled blood TCRbeta repertoires from subjects exposed to, actively infected with, or recovered from COVID-19. The repertoires were released in a freely available public database meant as a resource for research on the immune response to SARS-CoV-2. Samples came from the ongoing ImmuneRACE study (first 160 participants) plus 1,254 subjects from 6 global collaborators. Nearly every sample came with metadata listing a de-identified subject ID, COVID-19 status, age in years and sex. Where available, HLA class I and class II types were taken from metadata supplied by the sample provider and were not determined by assay-based typing. Here is what the overall study found, with its caveats: How much clinical and demographic metadata was included differed by source and by participant, and the metadata was provided uncurated.

TCRbeta CDR3 regions were amplified from genomic DNA using the immunoSEQ Assay, a bias-controlled multiplex PCR. The authors' analysis ran thus. The number of nucleated cells in each sample was estimated by amplification of reference gene primers within the assay. To quantify the absolute abundance of each unique TCRbeta CDR3 rearrangement, sequence reads were collapsed and filtered. For each sample, productive Simpson clonality was calculated by taking the square root of Simpson's diversity index across productive rearrangements. TCRdb limited this immuneACCESS table to in-frame rearrangements with V and J called. A share of clones is missing; checked studies link under half to unresolved V genes, and the rest is unexplained. That table supplies the V and J calls and clone size; D and trimming were determined from the DNA. Recorded for this sample are under 400,000 clones; around 91% of them occurred a single time. In total, the top ten clones hold 6.5% to 8% of the sample.

Each collaborating institution followed its own protocols to collect whole blood in K2EDTA tubes. For TCRbeta analysis, collaborators shipped samples as frozen whole blood, isolated PBMCs, or DNA extracted from either of those sample types. Of note for this clone: It has no known antigen specificity. Base qualities are missing; no much larger clone stands one base away.

The CDR3 contains 12 residues, cysteine and phenylalanine counted. CDR3 DNA is the only sequence kept; it has 36 bases, read in frame from the first base. V is reduced by 5 bases and J by 1 base, leaving a spacing of 9 bases between them. According to the germline V gene, CDR1 reads SQVTM and CDR2 reads ANQGSEA. The sequence came from a young man with active or convalescent COVID-19. The material sequenced was peripheral blood. Rearrangement joined TRBV29-1 to TRBJ2-7; a confident D gene designation cannot be given. The nucleotides read TGCAGCGTTACACATTCATCCTACGAGCAGTACTTC. Its amino acids are CSVTHSSYEQYF.